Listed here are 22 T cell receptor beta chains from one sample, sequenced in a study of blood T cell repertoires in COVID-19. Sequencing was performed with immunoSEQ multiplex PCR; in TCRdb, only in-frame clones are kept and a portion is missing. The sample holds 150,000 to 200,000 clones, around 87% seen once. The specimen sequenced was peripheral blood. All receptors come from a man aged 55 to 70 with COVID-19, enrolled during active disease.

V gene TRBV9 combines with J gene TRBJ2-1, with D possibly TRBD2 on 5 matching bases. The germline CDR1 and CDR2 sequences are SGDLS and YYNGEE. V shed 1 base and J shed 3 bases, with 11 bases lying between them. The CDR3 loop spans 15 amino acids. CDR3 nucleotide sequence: TGTGCCAGCAGCGTACGAGACTACCACTACAATGAGCAGTTCTTC. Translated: CASSVRDYHYNEQFF.

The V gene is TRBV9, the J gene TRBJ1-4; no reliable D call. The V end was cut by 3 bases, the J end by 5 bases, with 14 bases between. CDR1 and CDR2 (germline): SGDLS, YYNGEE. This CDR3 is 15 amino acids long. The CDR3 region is CASSGLATENEKLFF. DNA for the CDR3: TGTGCCAGCAGCGGACTCGCGACTGAGAATGAAAAACTGTTTTTT. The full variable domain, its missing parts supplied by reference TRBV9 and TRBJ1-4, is DSGVTQTPKHLITATGQRVTLRCSPRSGDLSVYWYQQSLDQGLQFLIQYYNGEERAKGNILERFSAQQFPDLHSELNLSSLELGDSALYFCASSGLATENEKLFFGSGTQLSVL.

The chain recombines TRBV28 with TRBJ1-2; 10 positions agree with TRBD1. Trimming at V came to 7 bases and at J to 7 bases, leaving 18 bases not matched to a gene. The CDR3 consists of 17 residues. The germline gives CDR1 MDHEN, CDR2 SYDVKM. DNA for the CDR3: TGTGCCAGCAATATTAGGGACAGGGGATTGTCTAGCCTTGGCTACACCTTC. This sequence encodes CASNIRDRGLSSLGYTF.

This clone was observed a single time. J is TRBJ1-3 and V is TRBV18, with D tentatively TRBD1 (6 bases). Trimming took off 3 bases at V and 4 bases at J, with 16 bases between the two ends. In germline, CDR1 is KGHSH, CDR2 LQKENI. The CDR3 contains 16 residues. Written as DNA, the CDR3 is TGTGCCAGCTCACCCTCAGCGGGGGCGGCAGGAAACACCATATATTTT. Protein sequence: CASSPSAGAAGNTIYF.

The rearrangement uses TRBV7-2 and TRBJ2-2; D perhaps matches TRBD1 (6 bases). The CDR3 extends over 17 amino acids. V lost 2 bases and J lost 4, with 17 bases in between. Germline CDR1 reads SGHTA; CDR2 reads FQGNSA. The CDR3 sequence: CASSLSGGRGSTGELFF. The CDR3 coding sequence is TGTGCCAGCAGCTTAAGTGGTGGCAGGGGCTCCACCGGGGAGCTGTTTTTT.

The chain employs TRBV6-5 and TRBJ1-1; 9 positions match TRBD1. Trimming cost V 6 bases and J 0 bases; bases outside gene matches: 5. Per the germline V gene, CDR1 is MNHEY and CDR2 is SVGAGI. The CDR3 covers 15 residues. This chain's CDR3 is CASRKTGGMNTEAFF. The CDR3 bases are TGTGCCAGCAGAAAGACAGGGGGAATGAACACTGAAGCTTTCTTT.

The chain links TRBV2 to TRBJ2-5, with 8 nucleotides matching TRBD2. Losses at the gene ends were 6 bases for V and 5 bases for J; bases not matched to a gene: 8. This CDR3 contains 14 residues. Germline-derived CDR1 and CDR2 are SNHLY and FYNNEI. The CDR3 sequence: CASSGGAGTETQYF. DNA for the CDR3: TGTGCCAGCAGCGGGGGGGCCGGTACGGAGACCCAGTACTTC.

For the CDR3, the DNA is TGTGCCAGCAGTAGAGCAGGGAACACTGAAGCTTTCTTT. Its translation is CASSRAGNTEAFF. The J gene is TRBJ1-1, the V gene TRBV6-5; no reliable D call. V lost 5 bases to trimming and J lost 1 base, with 8 bases between them. The CDR3 runs to 13 residues. Germline V CDR1 and CDR2: MNHEY, SVGAGI.

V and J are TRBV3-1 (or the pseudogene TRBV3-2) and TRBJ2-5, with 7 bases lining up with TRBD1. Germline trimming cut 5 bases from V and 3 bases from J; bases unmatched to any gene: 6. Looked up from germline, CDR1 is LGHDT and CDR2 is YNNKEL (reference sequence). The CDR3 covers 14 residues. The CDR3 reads CASSEQGREETQYF. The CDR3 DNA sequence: TGTGCCAGCAGCGAACAGGGGAGAGAAGAGACCCAGTACTTC.

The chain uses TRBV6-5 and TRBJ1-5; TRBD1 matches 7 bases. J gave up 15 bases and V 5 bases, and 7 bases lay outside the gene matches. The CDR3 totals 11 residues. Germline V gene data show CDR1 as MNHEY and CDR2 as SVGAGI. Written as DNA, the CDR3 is TGTGCCAGCAGTACCAGGGGGATGTGGCATTTT. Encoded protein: CASSTRGMWHF.

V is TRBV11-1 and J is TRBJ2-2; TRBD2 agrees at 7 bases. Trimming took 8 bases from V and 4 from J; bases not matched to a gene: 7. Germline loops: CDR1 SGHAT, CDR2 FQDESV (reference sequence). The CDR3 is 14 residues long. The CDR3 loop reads CASGTNGATGELFF. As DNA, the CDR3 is TGTGCCAGCGGGACTAATGGGGCCACCGGGGAGCTGTTTTTT.

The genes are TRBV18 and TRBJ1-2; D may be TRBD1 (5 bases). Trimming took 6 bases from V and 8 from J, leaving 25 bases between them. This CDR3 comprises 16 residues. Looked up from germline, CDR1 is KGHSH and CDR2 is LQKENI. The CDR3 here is CASSPPGLLGGGGYTF. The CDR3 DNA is TGTGCCAGCTCGCCCCCCGGACTGCTTGGGGGAGGCGGCTACACCTTC. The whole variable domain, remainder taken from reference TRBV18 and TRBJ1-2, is NAGVMQNPRHLVRRRGQEARLRCSPMKGHSHVYWYRQLPEEGLKFMVYLQKENIIDESGMPKERFSAEFPKEGPSILRIQQVVRGDSAAYFCASSPPGLLGGGGYTFGSGTRLTVV.

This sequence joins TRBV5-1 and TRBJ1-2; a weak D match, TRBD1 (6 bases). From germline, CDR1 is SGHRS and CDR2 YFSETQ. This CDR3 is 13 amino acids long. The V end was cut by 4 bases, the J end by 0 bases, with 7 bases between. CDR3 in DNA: TGCGCCAGCAGCGGACAGCCTAACTATGGCTACACCTTC. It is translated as CASSGQPNYGYTF.

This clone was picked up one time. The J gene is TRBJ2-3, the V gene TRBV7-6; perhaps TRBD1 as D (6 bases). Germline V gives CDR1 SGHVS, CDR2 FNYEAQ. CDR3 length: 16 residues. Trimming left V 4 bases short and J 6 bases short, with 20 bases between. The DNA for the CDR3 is TGTGCCAGCAGCTCCAAGTACAGGGAATTGATTGATACGCAGTATTTT. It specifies CASSSKYRELIDTQYF. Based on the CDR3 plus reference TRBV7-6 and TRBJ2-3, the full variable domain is GAGVSQSPRYKVTKRGQDVALRCDPISGHVSLYWYRQALGQGPEFLTYFNYEAQQDKSGLPNDRFSAERPEGSISTLTIQRTEQRDSAMYRCASSSKYRELIDTQYFGPGTRLTVL.

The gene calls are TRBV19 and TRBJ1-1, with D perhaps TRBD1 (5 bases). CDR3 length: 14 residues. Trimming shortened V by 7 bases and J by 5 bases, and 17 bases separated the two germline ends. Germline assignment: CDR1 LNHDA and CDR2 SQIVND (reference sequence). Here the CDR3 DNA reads TGTGCCAGTAAGAGTAGGCAGGGCGGAACTGAAGCTTTCTTT. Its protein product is CASKSRQGGTEAFF.

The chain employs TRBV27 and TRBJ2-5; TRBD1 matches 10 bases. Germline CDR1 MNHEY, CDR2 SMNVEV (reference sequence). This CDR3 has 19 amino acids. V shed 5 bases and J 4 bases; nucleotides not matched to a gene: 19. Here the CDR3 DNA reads TGTGCCAGCAGTCCAAGACGATCCCTAGACAGGGGGCTGGGAGAGACCCAGTACTTC. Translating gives CASSPRRSLDRGLGETQYF.

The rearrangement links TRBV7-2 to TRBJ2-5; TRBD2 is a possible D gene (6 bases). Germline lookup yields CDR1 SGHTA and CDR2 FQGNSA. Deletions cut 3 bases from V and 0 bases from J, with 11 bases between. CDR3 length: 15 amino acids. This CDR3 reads CASSLTRGNQETQYF. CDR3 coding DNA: TGTGCCAGCAGCTTGACCCGGGGGAACCAAGAGACCCAGTACTTC.

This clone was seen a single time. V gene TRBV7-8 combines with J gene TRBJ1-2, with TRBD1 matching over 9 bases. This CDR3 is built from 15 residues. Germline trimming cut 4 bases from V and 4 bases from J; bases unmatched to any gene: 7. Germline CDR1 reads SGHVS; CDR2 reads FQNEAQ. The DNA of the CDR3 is TGTGCCAGCAGCTCCTCGGGACAGGGAACCTATGGCTACACCTTC. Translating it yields CASSSSGQGTYGYTF. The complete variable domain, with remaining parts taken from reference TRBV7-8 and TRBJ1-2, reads GAGVSQSPRYKVAKRGQDVALRCDPISGHVSLFWYQQALGQGPEFLTYFQNEAQLDKSGLPSDRFFAERPEGSVSTLKIQRTQQEDSAVYLCASSSSGQGTYGYTFGSGTRLTVV.

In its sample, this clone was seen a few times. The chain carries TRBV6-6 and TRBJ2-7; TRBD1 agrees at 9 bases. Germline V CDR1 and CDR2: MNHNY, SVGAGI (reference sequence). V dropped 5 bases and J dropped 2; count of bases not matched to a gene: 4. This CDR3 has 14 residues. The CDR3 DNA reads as TGTGCCAGCAGTCAGGGACAGGGCGCCTACGAGCAGTACTTC. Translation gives CASSQGQGAYEQYF.

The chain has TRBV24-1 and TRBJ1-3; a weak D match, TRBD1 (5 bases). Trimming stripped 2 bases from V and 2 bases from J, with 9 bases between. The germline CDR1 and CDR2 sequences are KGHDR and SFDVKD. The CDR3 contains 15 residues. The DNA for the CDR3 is TGTGCCACCAGTGATTCTTACAGGCCTGGAAACACCATATATTTT. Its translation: CATSDSYRPGNTIYF.

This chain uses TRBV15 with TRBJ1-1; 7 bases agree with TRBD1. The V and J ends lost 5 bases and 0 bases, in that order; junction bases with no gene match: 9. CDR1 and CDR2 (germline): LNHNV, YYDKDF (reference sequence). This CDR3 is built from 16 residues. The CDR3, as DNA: TGTGCCACCAGCCCTCAGGGACAGAAGGTGAACACTGAAGCTTTCTTT. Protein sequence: CATSPQGQKVNTEAFF.

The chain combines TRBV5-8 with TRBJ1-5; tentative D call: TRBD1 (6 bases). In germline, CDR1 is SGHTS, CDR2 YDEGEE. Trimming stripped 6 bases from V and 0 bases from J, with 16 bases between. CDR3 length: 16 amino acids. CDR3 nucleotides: TGTGCCAGCACTGGGGGCGACACGTATAGCAATCAGCCCCAGCATTTT. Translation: CASTGGDTYSNQPQHF.